The 23 T cell receptor beta chains below all came from one sample that was sequenced in a study of cytomegalovirus exposure and HLA in healthy donors. The PCR contained 60 Vbeta and 13 Jbeta primers. Sequencing was performed with immunoSEQ multiplex PCR; in TCRdb, only in-frame clones are kept and a portion is missing. Its listing shows approximately 37,000 clones. The sample comprised PBMCs. The receptor source for this set is a man aged 35-49 years in good health and CMV-seropositive.

The chain combines TRBV4-3 with TRBJ1-4; D unresolved. V was clipped by 1 base and J by 13 bases, with 16 bases between them. CDR3 length: 14 residues. The germline CDR1 and CDR2 sequences are LGHNA and YSLEER. In DNA, the CDR3 is TGCGCCAGCAGCCAAGCCGGGGAGGAAGTAAGACTGTTTTTT. Amino acids: CASSQAGEEVRLFF.

The CDR3 reads CASSLRIGGTEAFF. CDR3 DNA: TGTGCCAGCAGCCTCCGGATAGGGGGAACTGAAGCTTTCTTT. The rearrangement joins TRBV11-2 to TRBJ1-1; D might be TRBD1 (6 bases). Trimming stripped 5 bases from V and 5 bases from J, with 15 bases between. CDR1 SGHAT and CDR2 FQNNGV come from the germline V gene. The CDR3 sequence is 14 residues long.

The gene calls are TRBV5-4 and TRBJ2-3; 8 positions agree with TRBD2. V lost 9 bases to trimming and J lost 1 base; unmatched junction nucleotides: 7. This CDR3 contains 14 residues. Germline CDR1 is SGHNT and CDR2 is YYREEE (reference sequence). The CDR3 reads CAIQAGAGTDTQYF. The CDR3 coding sequence is TGTGCCATCCAAGCGGGAGCCGGCACAGATACGCAGTATTTT.

CDR3 in amino acids: CASSESGLAEQYF. CDR3 sequence (DNA): TGCGCCAGCAGTGAGTCGGGACTAGCGGAGCAGTACTTC. J is TRBJ2-7 and V is TRBV10-1; TRBD2 agrees at 10 bases. Germline V gene sequence: CDR1 WNHNN, CDR2 SYGVQD (reference sequence). CDR3 length: 13 residues. V shed 0 bases and J 7 bases; nucleotides not matched to a gene: 0.

V and J are TRBV2 and TRBJ2-1; D unclear. The CDR3 is 15 amino acids. Germline values: CDR1 SNHLY, CDR2 FYNNEI. V shed 4 bases and J shed 0 bases, with 10 bases lying between them. CDR3 region: CASSGGASSYNEQFF. The CDR3 nucleotides are TGTGCCAGCAGTGGCGGAGCCAGCTCCTACAATGAGCAGTTCTTC.

V usage is TRBV11-2 and J usage is TRBJ2-7; the D gene is possibly TRBD2 (6 bases). Germline CDR1 is SGHAT and CDR2 is FQNNGV. The CDR3 has 14 residues. Deletions cut 3 bases from V and 8 bases from J, with 17 bases between. In nucleotides, the CDR3 is TGTGCCAGCAGCTTCGGAGCGTATCGGGGGAAGCAGTACTTC. It translates to CASSFGAYRGKQYF. The whole variable domain, filled in from reference TRBV11-2 and TRBJ2-7, reads EAGVAQSPRYKIIEKRQSVAFWCNPISGHATLYWYQQILGQGPKLLIQFQNNGVVDDSQLPKDRFSAERLKGVDSTLKIQPAKLEDSAVYLCASSFGAYRGKQYFGPGTRLTVT.

The chain couples TRBV6-1 to TRBJ1-6; TRBD1 agrees at 7 bases. Germline V CDR1 and CDR2: MNHNS, SASEGT. The J segment lost 10 bases and the V segment lost 2 bases, leaving 11 bases of the junction unmatched. The CDR3 consists of 16 residues. CDR3 amino acids: CASSERLGGGVSPLHF. CDR3 nucleotides: TGTGCCAGCAGTGAAAGGTTAGGAGGGGGCGTATCACCCCTCCACTTT.

The chain is built from TRBV14 and TRBJ2-7; a possible D gene is TRBD2 (5 bases). The CDR3 is 12 amino acids. Germline V lookup: CDR1 SGHDN, CDR2 FVKESK. Between the trimmed V and J ends, which lost 5 bases and 6 bases, there was a span of 11 bases. In DNA form, the CDR3 reads TGTGCCAGCAGCTTCGGACTTGGCGAGCAGTACTTC. Protein: CASSFGLGEQYF.

The chain is built from TRBV18 and TRBJ2-2, with 7 bases fitting TRBD2. This CDR3 comprises 16 residues. Germline V gives CDR1 KGHSH, CDR2 LQKENI. Unmatched junction bases numbered 7, after V lost 3 bases and J lost 3 bases. The CDR3 region has the DNA TGTGCCAGCTCACCGTCAGGGACTACCCACACCGGGGAGCTGTTTTTT. Translating it yields CASSPSGTTHTGELFF.

This chain joins TRBV4-2 and TRBJ2-1; TRBD2 aligns across 14 bases. CDR1 is LGHNA and CDR2 is YNFKEQ in the germline V gene. CDR3 length: 17 residues. V was pared by 0 bases and J by 6 bases, with 4 bases of the junction left unmatched. As DNA, the CDR3 is TGTGCCAGCAGCCAAGAGGGGACTAGCGGGAGTGGCAATGAGCAGTTCTTC. This gives the protein CASSQEGTSGSGNEQFF.

The gene calls are TRBV7-2 and TRBJ2-5; D perhaps matches TRBD2 (6 bases). V was shortened by 4 bases and J by 7 bases, with 19 bases between the two germline ends. CDR1 is SGHTA, CDR2 FQGNSA, per germline. The CDR3 contains 15 residues. The CDR3 DNA reads TGTGCCAGCAGCTGGAACGGGGGAGACCAGTCGACCCAGTACTTC. As protein: CASSWNGGDQSTQYF.

The chain is built from TRBV9 and TRBJ1-5; 8 nucleotides match TRBD1. Per the germline V gene, CDR1 is SGDLS and CDR2 is YYNGEE. This CDR3 has 14 residues. J lost 1 base, V lost 4 bases, and 1 base had no gene match. DNA of the CDR3: TGTGCCAGCAGCCGACAGGGGAGCAATCAGCCCCAGCATTTT. Its translation is CASSRQGSNQPQHF.

The chain recombines TRBV5-1 with TRBJ2-7; D uncertain. This CDR3 spans 16 amino acids. Deletions cut 4 bases from V and 4 bases from J, with 21 bases between. Per the germline V gene, CDR1 is SGHRS and CDR2 is YFSETQ. This CDR3 is CASSPQSSLVGYEQYF. CDR3 bases: TGCGCCAGCAGCCCCCAATCGTCGCTAGTAGGTTACGAGCAGTACTTC.

Notes on this clone: The germline gene is not matched at one end of the junction; a read error may be the cause. The CDR3 coding sequence is TGTGCTAGCAGCTTAGAGGGACTAGCGGGAGGGCAAGAGACCCAGTACTTC. This encodes CASSLEGLAGGQETQYF. V is TRBV7-7 and J is TRBJ2-5; 16 bases align to TRBD2. The CDR3 length is 17 residues. Germline V gene data show CDR1 as SSHAT and CDR2 as FNYEAQ (reference sequence).

The V and J genes are TRBV7-8 and TRBJ2-7, with D perhaps TRBD1 (7 bases). Germline CDR1 SGHVS, CDR2 FQNEAQ. CDR3 length: 13 residues. V shed 6 bases and J shed 3 bases, with 12 bases lying between them. The CDR3 DNA reads TGTGCCAGCAGTGGAGGGGGCGGCTACGAGCAGTACTTC. Its protein product is CASSGGGGYEQYF.

This CDR3 is CASSSLAGLYEQYF. For the CDR3, the DNA is TGTGCCAGCAGCTCACTAGCGGGTCTCTACGAGCAGTACTTC. The V gene is TRBV7-9, the J gene TRBJ2-7, with 9 bases fitting TRBD2. V shed 4 bases and J 3 bases; nucleotides not matched to a gene: 4. Germline loops: CDR1 SEHNR, CDR2 FQNEAQ (reference sequence). This CDR3 has 14 amino acids.

V gene TRBV6-4 combines with J gene TRBJ2-6; tentative D call: TRBD2 (5 bases). The length of the CDR3 is 17 residues. Germline V gene data show CDR1 as MRHNA and CDR2 as SNTAGT. Trimming stripped 8 bases from V and 0 bases from J, with 17 bases between. For the CDR3, the DNA is TGTGCCAGCGCCCTTGCCGGGGTTCACTCTGGGGCCAACGTCCTGACTTTC. Translated: CASALAGVHSGANVLTF.

V and J are TRBV25-1 and TRBJ2-6; a weak D match, TRBD2 (7 bases). This CDR3 has 18 amino acids. Germline-derived CDR1 and CDR2 are MGHDK and SYGVNS. V lost 4 bases and J 3 bases, leaving 19 bases between the germline ends. In DNA form, the CDR3 reads TGTGCCAGCAGTGGGGGACCGGGGGGCCCTCGTGGGGCCAACGTCCTGACTTTC. Encoded protein: CASSGGPGGPRGANVLTF.

This chain connects TRBV7-6 to TRBJ1-3; D is ambiguous. V gave up 5 bases and J gave up 4 bases, with 21 bases separating them. This CDR3 region has 17 residues. Germline values: CDR1 SGHVS, CDR2 FNYEAQ. The CDR3 reads CASSPQTPTAPGNTIYF. The CDR3 DNA sequence: TGTGCCAGCAGCCCCCAGACCCCGACTGCGCCAGGAAACACCATATATTTT.

The V call is TRBV7-9, the J call TRBJ2-3, with TRBD2 matching 10 bases. V gave up 1 base and J gave up 7 bases; unmatched junction bases: 2. The CDR3 totals 14 residues. From germline, CDR1 is SEHNR and CDR2 FQNEAQ (reference sequence). CDR3 in amino acids: CASSLGSGRNTQYF. DNA for the CDR3: TGTGCCAGCAGCTTAGGTAGCGGGAGGAATACGCAGTATTTT.

The chain is built from TRBV28 and TRBJ1-5; 7 bases agree with TRBD1. Trimming removed 7 bases from V and 8 bases from J; junction bases left unmatched: 5. The CDR3 loop spans 12 amino acids. Germline assignment: CDR1 MDHEN and CDR2 SYDVKM. The CDR3 DNA reads TGTGCCAGCATCGGACAGGACGAGCCCCAGCATTTT. Residues: CASIGQDEPQHF.

The chain uses TRBV5-1 and TRBJ2-5, with unresolved D. The CDR3 is 14 residues long. Germline loops: CDR1 SGHRS, CDR2 YFSETQ. Trimming left V 4 bases short and J 0 bases short, with 10 bases between. CDR3 in DNA: TGCGCCAGCAGCGTGGGTGACTACCAAGAGACCCAGTACTTC. This sequence encodes CASSVGDYQETQYF.

This chain uses TRBV19 with TRBJ2-7, with 7 positions matching TRBD2. The J segment lost 3 bases and the V segment lost 3 bases, leaving 8 bases of the junction unmatched. Germline CDR1 reads LNHDA; CDR2 reads SQIVND (reference sequence). This CDR3 region has 15 residues. The CDR3, as DNA: TGTGCCAGTAGTATGGGGGGGTCAGACTTCTACGAGCAGTACTTC. It translates to CASSMGGSDFYEQYF.